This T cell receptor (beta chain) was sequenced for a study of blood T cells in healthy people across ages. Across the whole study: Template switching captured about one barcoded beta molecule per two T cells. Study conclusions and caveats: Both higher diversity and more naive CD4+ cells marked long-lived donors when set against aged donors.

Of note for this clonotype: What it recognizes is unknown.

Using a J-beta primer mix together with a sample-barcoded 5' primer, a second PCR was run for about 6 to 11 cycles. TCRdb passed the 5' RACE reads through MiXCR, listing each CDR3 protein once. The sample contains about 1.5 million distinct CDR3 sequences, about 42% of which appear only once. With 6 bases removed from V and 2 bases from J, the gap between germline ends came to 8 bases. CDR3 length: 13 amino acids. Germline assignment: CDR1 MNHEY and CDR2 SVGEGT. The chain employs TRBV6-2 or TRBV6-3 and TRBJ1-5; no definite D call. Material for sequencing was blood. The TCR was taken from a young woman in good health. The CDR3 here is CASRSFGNQPQHF. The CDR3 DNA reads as TGTGCCAGCAGGTCATTCGGCAATCAGCCCCAGCATTTT.